Following are 32 T cell receptor beta chains from one sample sequenced in a study of beta chain features in type 1 diabetes. The authors reverse transcribed all of the isolated RNA, so sequencing captured expressed TCRB transcripts. Produced via immunoSEQ multiplex PCR; TCRdb's table is partial and in-frame only. The repertoire holds about 290,000 clones, with 7% to 9% as singletons. The material sequenced was central memory CD4+ T cells from blood. The source of these receptors is a woman aged 18-29 years in good health.

CDR3 sequence reads: CASSTELNRGRQPQHF. The CDR3 region has the DNA TGTGCCAGCAGTACGGAACTAAACAGGGGAAGGCAGCCCCAGCATTTT. This sequence joins TRBV21-1 and TRBJ1-5; the table assigns TRBD1, which was not confirmed against the DNA. TRBV21-1 counts as a pseudogene. The CDR3 runs to 16 residues.

This clone was observed many times. The chain employs TRBV19 and TRBJ2-6; D ambiguous. From germline, CDR1 is LNHDA and CDR2 SQIVND (reference sequence). The CDR3 spans 15 residues. The ends were cut back, 5 bases at V and 1 base at J, with 9 bases in the middle. CDR3 nucleotides: TGTGCCAGTAGTCGACTCGCATCTGGGGCCAACGTCCTGACTTTC. It encodes CASSRLASGANVLTF.

This clone has a count of ten or more. CDR3 in amino acids: CASSQPAGKQFF. CDR3 nucleotides: TGTGCCAGCAGCCAACCCGCCGGGAAGCAGTTCTTC. The J gene is TRBJ2-1, the V gene TRBV14; a weak D match, TRBD2 (5 bases). Trimming shortened V by 2 bases and J by 11 bases, and 10 bases separated the two germline ends. The CDR3 extends over 12 amino acids. Germline values: CDR1 SGHDN, CDR2 FVKESK.

The genes are TRBV2 and TRBJ1-1; D call uncertain. The germline gives CDR1 SNHLY, CDR2 FYNNEI. V lost 6 bases, J lost 1 base, and 6 bases lay in between. CDR3 length equals 12 residues. The CDR3 loop is CASRRQNTEAFF. As DNA, the CDR3 is TGTGCCAGCAGGAGACAGAACACTGAAGCTTTCTTT.

Ten or more counts support this clone. This chain links TRBV7-3 with TRBJ2-3; no reliable D call. The CDR3 is made up of 14 amino acids. Germline CDR1 and CDR2: SGHTA and FQGTGA. V lost 5 bases and J lost 0, with 9 bases in between. The CDR3 region has the DNA TGTGCCAGCAGCATACACCCCAGCACAGATACGCAGTATTTT. Its translation is CASSIHPSTDTQYF.

This clone came up a few times. This sample includes further DNA sequences coding for the same CDR3. The chain carries TRBV9 and TRBJ2-3; 13 nucleotides line up with TRBD2. The ends lost 2 bases at V and 6 bases at J; junction bases unmatched: 6. The CDR3 runs 16 residues. Germline lookup yields CDR1 SGDLS and CDR2 YYNGEE. This chain's CDR3 is CASSVGLAGVGDTQYF. The CDR3 nucleotides are TGTGCCAGCAGCGTTGGACTAGCGGGAGTTGGGGATACGCAGTATTTT.

Only a few counts were recorded for this clone. The CDR3 nucleotides read TGCGCCAGCAGCCAAGATTGGGGACAGGGGGCCTCTGGCTACACCTTC. As protein: CASSQDWGQGASGYTF. This sequence joins TRBV4-3 and TRBJ1-2, with 12 bases fitting TRBD1. CDR3 length: 16 residues. Unmatched junction bases numbered 6, after V lost 0 bases and J lost 7 bases. Per germline, CDR1 LGHNA and CDR2 YSLEER.

This clone was found a few times. The V and J genes are TRBV5-1 and TRBJ2-7; the D gene is possibly TRBD1 (6 bases). This CDR3 is built from 15 residues. Trimming removed 0 bases from V and 0 bases from J, with 10 bases in between. In germline, CDR1 is SGHRS, CDR2 YFSETQ. The DNA for the CDR3 is TGCGCCAGCAGCTTGGTGCCAGGGGCCTCCTACGAGCAGTACTTC. This translates into CASSLVPGASYEQYF.

This clone was found a few times. The chain combines TRBV27 with TRBJ1-2; 9 bases fit TRBD1. Germline V gives CDR1 MNHEY, CDR2 SMNVEV (reference sequence). The CDR3 has 17 residues. J was trimmed by 2 bases and V by 5 bases; bases with no gene match: 12. CDR3 DNA sequence: TGTGCCAGCAGTAACCACATCGACAGGGGGTCAAACTATGGCTACACCTTC. Translated, it gives CASSNHIDRGSNYGYTF.

This clone was found many times. The rearrangement links TRBV2 to TRBJ1-4; possible D gene TRBD1, 5 bases. Germline values: CDR1 SNHLY, CDR2 FYNNEI. V lost 8 bases to trimming and J lost 8 bases, with 15 bases between them. CDR3 length: 13 amino acids. CDR3 sequence reads: CASSREVQEKLFF. CDR3 in DNA: TGTGCCAGCTCCAGGGAGGTTCAAGAAAAACTGTTTTTT. Filled out from reference TRBV2 and TRBJ1-4, the complete variable domain reads EPEVTQTPSHQVTQMGQEVILRCVPISNHLYFYWYRQILGQKVEFLVSFYNNEISEKSEIFDDQFSVERPDGSNFTLKIRSTKLEDSAMYFCASSREVQEKLFFGSGTQLSVL.

This clone was observed a few times. This chain joins TRBV15 and TRBJ1-6; D gene unclear. The CDR3 contains 16 residues. V was pared by 0 bases and J by 4 bases, with 10 bases between. Germline CDR1 is LNHNV and CDR2 is YYDKDF (reference sequence). CDR3 loop: CATSREWNRYNSPLHF. The CDR3 coding sequence is TGTGCCACCAGCAGAGAATGGAACAGATATAATTCACCCCTCCACTTT.

The genes are TRBV9 and TRBJ2-5; 12 positions match TRBD2. Germline V gene data show CDR1 as SGDLS and CDR2 as YYNGEE. V gave up 3 bases and J gave up 4 bases; unmatched junction bases: 7. The CDR3 is 16 amino acids. This CDR3 is CASSAGGLAGSETQYF. The CDR3 DNA reads as TGTGCCAGCAGCGCTGGAGGACTAGCGGGGTCAGAGACCCAGTACTTC.

This clone appeared a few times. This chain uses TRBV19 with TRBJ2-7; the match to TRBD1 covers 7 bases. The CDR3 covers 16 residues. Looked up from germline, CDR1 is LNHDA and CDR2 is SQIVND (reference sequence). Germline trimming cut 5 bases from V and 2 bases from J; bases unmatched to any gene: 12. The CDR3, as DNA: TGTGCCAGTAGTCTGAGTAAAACCGGGACAGCCTACGAGCAGTACGTC. Amino acids: CASSLSKTGTAYEQYV.

This clone was seen only a few times. The chain uses TRBV27 and TRBJ1-1; D unclear. Germline-derived CDR1 and CDR2 are MNHEY and SMNVEV (reference sequence). V shed 2 bases and J shed 2 bases, with 12 bases lying between them. This CDR3 contains 15 residues. The CDR3 DNA is TGTGCCAGCAGTTTAGATAGAGATCTAAACACTGAAGCTTTCTTT. Residues: CASSLDRDLNTEAFF.

This clone was seen only a few times. This chain uses TRBV2 with TRBJ1-2; D not certain. This CDR3 has 11 residues. Trimming shortened V by 8 bases and J by 4 bases, and 8 bases separated the two germline ends. The germline V gene has CDR1 SNHLY and CDR2 FYNNEI. As DNA, the CDR3 is TGTGCCAGCGGGCTTGGCTATGGCTACACCTTC. Encoded protein: CASGLGYGYTF.

V usage is TRBV4-3 and J usage is TRBJ1-3, with a tentative D call TRBD1 (5 bases). With 1 base removed from V and 0 bases from J, the gap between germline ends came to 16 bases. The CDR3 length is 18 residues. Germline assignment: CDR1 LGHNA and CDR2 YSLEER. The CDR3 here is CASSQGAVGENSGNTIYF. For the CDR3, the DNA is TGCGCCAGCAGCCAAGGGGCCGTAGGGGAGAACTCTGGAAACACCATATATTTT.

V is TRBV7-9 and J is TRBJ2-5, with D possibly being TRBD2 (5 bases). The V end lost 5 bases, the J end lost 4 bases, and 11 bases lay between the germline ends. This CDR3 region has 13 residues. The germline gives CDR1 SEHNR, CDR2 FQNEAQ (reference sequence). The DNA for the CDR3 is TGTGCCAGCAGCCGCGTAGCGCCAGAGACCCAGTACTTC. Translated, it gives CASSRVAPETQYF.

The J gene is TRBJ2-3, the V gene TRBV11-2, with D unresolved. Germline-derived CDR1 and CDR2 are SGHAT and FQNNGV. This CDR3 has 14 residues. The V end lost 5 bases, the J end lost 6 bases, and 15 bases lay between the germline ends. The CDR3 bases are TGTGCCAGCAGCCTAACTTCAGCCCTGGATACGCAGTATTTT. Protein sequence: CASSLTSALDTQYF.

This clone was observed a handful of times. The chain uses TRBV6-1 and TRBJ2-4; unclear D gene. The CDR3 extends over 15 amino acids. Trimming left V 2 bases short and J 0 bases short, with 8 bases between. Germline assignment: CDR1 MNHNS and CDR2 SASEGT. The CDR3 sequence is CASSEPAIAKNIQYF. The CDR3 nucleotides are TGTGCCAGCAGTGAACCCGCTATAGCCAAAAACATTCAGTACTTC.

This clone occurred a few times. The CDR3 sequence: CASSTPTGGGETQYF. In DNA form, the CDR3 reads TGTGCCAGCAGTACTCCGACAGGGGGCGGAGAGACCCAGTACTTC. The rearrangement joins TRBV28 to TRBJ2-5; 10 bases agree with TRBD1. This CDR3 has 15 residues. CDR1 and CDR2 (germline): MDHEN, SYDVKM. V shed 5 bases and J 4 bases; nucleotides not matched to a gene: 7.

The chain employs TRBV6-5 and TRBJ2-7, with D hard to call. The CDR3 extends over 16 amino acids. V lost 0 bases to trimming and J lost 5 bases, with 17 bases between them. Germline V gene data show CDR1 as MNHEY and CDR2 as SVGAGI. The CDR3 DNA is TGTGCCAGCAGTTACTCGAGCCGACTCCAGCTGCACGAGCAGTACTTC. Protein sequence: CASSYSSRLQLHEQYF.

This clone was seen more than once but under ten times. V gene TRBV13 combines with J gene TRBJ1-1; D gene uncertain. CDR3 length: 14 amino acids. Germline CDR1 PRHDT, CDR2 FYEKMQ (reference sequence). V lost 5 bases, J lost 8 bases, and 18 bases lay in between. Here the CDR3 reads CASSAPWAVAEAFF. CDR3 nucleotide sequence: TGTGCCAGCAGCGCGCCTTGGGCGGTCGCCGAAGCTTTCTTT.

The chain combines TRBV30 with TRBJ2-7; D gene uncertain. The V gene lost 3 bases and the J gene lost 3 bases, with 15 bases spanning the gap. The germline CDR1 and CDR2 sequences are GTSNPN and SVGIG (reference sequence). CDR3 size: 14 residues. The CDR3 here is CAWRGRGRNYEQYF. Written as DNA, the CDR3 is TGTGCCTGGAGGGGAAGAGGCAGGAACTACGAGCAGTACTTC.

The chain couples TRBV18 to TRBJ1-2; TRBD1 might be the D (6 bases). The ends were cut back, 2 bases at V and 7 bases at J, with 23 bases in the middle. CDR1 is KGHSH and CDR2 is LQKENI in the germline V gene. The CDR3 loop spans 17 amino acids. The CDR3 spells CASSPTGGTTGGTGYTF. In nucleotides, the CDR3 is TGTGCCAGCTCACCAACAGGCGGGACAACCGGAGGTACTGGCTACACCTTC.

The table lists this clone with many counts. This chain uses TRBV7-9 with TRBJ1-5; D not resolved. V dropped 0 bases and J dropped 9 bases, with 3 bases sitting between them. The CDR3 consists of 11 residues. Germline values: CDR1 SEHNR, CDR2 FQNEAQ (reference sequence). The CDR3 is CASSLAGPQHF. The CDR3 nucleotides are TGTGCCAGCAGCTTAGCCGGGCCCCAGCATTTT. Full variable domain (remainder filled in from reference TRBV7-9 and TRBJ1-5): DTGVSQNPRHKITKRGQNVTFRCDPISEHNRLYWYRQTLGQGPEFLTYFQNEAQLEKSRLLSDRFSAERPKGSFSTLEIQRTEQGDSAMYLCASSLAGPQHFGDGTRLSIL.

The chain recombines TRBV5-6 with TRBJ2-5; D uncertain. V lost 0 bases and J 0 bases, leaving 6 bases between the germline ends. The CDR3 has 14 amino acids. Germline CDR1 is SGHDT and CDR2 is YYEEEE. The DNA of the CDR3 is TGTGCCAGCAGCTTGGTTACAAACCAAGAGACCCAGTACTTC. It yields the protein CASSLVTNQETQYF.

This clone was observed a handful of times. The rearrangement joins TRBV7-2 to TRBJ1-6, with TRBD1 identical over 8 bases. Per germline, CDR1 SGHTA and CDR2 FQGNSA. The CDR3 is 14 amino acids. The J segment lost 7 bases and the V segment lost 5 bases, leaving 4 bases of the junction unmatched. The CDR3 reads CASSRDRKNSPLHF. DNA of the CDR3: TGTGCCAGCAGCCGGGACAGGAAAAATTCACCCCTCCACTTT. Supplemented by reference TRBV7-2 and TRBJ1-6, the full variable domain reads GAGVSQSPSNKVTEKGKDVELRCDPISGHTALYWYRQSLGQGLEFLIYFQGNSAPDKSGLPSDRFSAERTGGSVSTLTIQRTQQEDSAVYLCASSRDRKNSPLHFGNGTRLTVT.

In its sample, this clone was seen many times. The rearrangement uses TRBV27 and TRBJ2-7; TRBD2 matches at 7 bases. CDR1 and CDR2 from the germline V gene are MNHEY and SMNVEV (reference sequence). V was pared by 2 bases and J by 0 bases, with 1 base of the junction left unmatched. The CDR3 has 14 residues. The CDR3 DNA is TGTGCCAGCAGTTTAGGGGGGGACTCCTACGAGCAGTACTTC. Translation: CASSLGGDSYEQYF.

This chain connects TRBV18 to TRBJ2-1; 10 bases are shared with TRBD1. The CDR3 contains 16 residues. Germline V gives CDR1 KGHSH, CDR2 LQKENI. The V and J ends lost 6 bases and 4 bases, in that order; junction bases with no gene match: 9. CDR3 sequence (DNA): TGTGCCAGCTCGCCGACAGGGGGCCGCTTATACAATGAGCAGTTCTTC. Its protein product is CASSPTGGRLYNEQFF.

In this sample, this clone turned up a few times. V and J are TRBV18 and TRBJ1-3; D uncertain. There are 14 residues in the CDR3. Germline CDR1 is KGHSH and CDR2 is LQKENI. V was clipped by 2 bases and J by 4 bases, with 9 bases between them. CDR3 loop: CASSPYPGGNTIYF. CDR3 DNA: TGTGCCAGCTCACCATACCCAGGAGGAAACACCATATATTTT. Variable domain in full (rest from reference TRBV18 and TRBJ1-3): NAGVMQNPRHLVRRRGQEARLRCSPMKGHSHVYWYRQLPEEGLKFMVYLQKENIIDESGMPKERFSAEFPKEGPSILRIQQVVRGDSAAYFCASSPYPGGNTIYFGEGSWLTVV.

This clone was found many times. The CDR3 coding sequence is TGTGCCAGCAGTAAACTGCACGGAGGAGAGACCCAGTACTTC. As protein: CASSKLHGGETQYF. The chain has TRBV28 and TRBJ2-5, with D possibly being TRBD2 (5 bases). The length of the CDR3 is 14 residues. Germline V lookup: CDR1 MDHEN, CDR2 SYDVKM. Trimming shortened V by 5 bases and J by 4 bases, and 14 bases separated the two germline ends.

The rearrangement links TRBV9 to TRBJ2-3; no definite D call. The V gene lost 0 bases and the J gene lost 2 bases, with 7 bases spanning the gap. CDR3 size: 14 residues. Germline V CDR1 and CDR2: SGDLS, YYNGEE. CDR3 nucleotide sequence: TGTGCCAGCAGCGTAGTTCCTTTCACAGATACGCAGTATTTT. Its translation is CASSVVPFTDTQYF.